In its sample, the clone carrying this T cell receptor (beta chain) was seen a few times. The antigen is unknown. The CDR3 regions of TCR beta were amplified from RNA transcripts. HTBI primers were the set used in a first-round RT-PCR of the TCR CDR3. TCRdb recomputed calls from the multiplex PCR reads with MiXCR, one row per CDR3 protein. The sample lists under 300,000 distinct CDR3 sequences, 25% to 30% occurring once. Diagnoses were established using clinical symptoms, serum thyroxine and TRAb, thyroid ultrasound and orbital computed tomography. Blood from later-ophthalmopathy patients was taken at first hyperthyroidism diagnosis. Extraction of PBMCs used about 9.2 ml of fresh peripheral blood. The data were obtained in a study of T cells in Graves' hyperthyroidism and ophthalmopathy. The study's findings and limits: Ophthalmopathy was predicted by the model a median of 6.5 months ahead of onset.

The TCR comes from a man in his forties or fifties with Graves' hyperthyroidism that later progressed to Graves' ophthalmopathy. Specimen: blood.

CDR3 residues: CASSRGTRGHNEQFF. The CDR3 DNA is TGTGCCAGCAGTCGAGGGACTAGGGGCCACAATGAGCAGTTCTTC. V gene TRBV27 combines with J gene TRBJ2-1, with 8 bases aligning to TRBD2. The length of the CDR3 is 15 residues. The germline V gene encodes CDR1 MNHEY and CDR2 SMNVEV (reference sequence). Germline trimming cut 5 bases from V and 5 bases from J; bases unmatched to any gene: 8.